The 28 T cell receptor beta chains presented below share a single source sample, sequenced in a study of Ad26.COV2.S vaccination and SARS-CoV-2 variants. Clones were read by immunoSEQ multiplex PCR, and TCRdb kept only the in-frame ones, dropping some. The sample includes around 370,000 clones, approximately 85% of them seen just once. Regarding treatment: roughly 19 received Ad26.COV2.S at low or high dose, single or two shots; 5 received placebo; per-sample allocation not given. After the first vaccine or placebo injection, samples were drawn on day 63. This material consisted of peripheral blood, taken in a trial of Ad26.COV2.S vaccine versus placebo. These receptors came from a person aged 18-65 years who received the Ad26.COV2.S COVID-19 vaccine or a placebo.

The V and J genes are TRBV6-5 and TRBJ2-1, with D uncertain. Trimming removed 2 bases at V and 6 bases at J, with 8 bases between. The CDR3 length is 13 residues. In germline, CDR1 is MNHEY, CDR2 SVGAGI. This CDR3 is CASSYGTANEQFF. The CDR3 nucleotides read TGTGCCAGCAGTTACGGTACGGCCAATGAGCAGTTCTTC.

The V call is TRBV18, the J call TRBJ1-1; 7 bases match TRBD1. Germline V gene lookup returns CDR1 KGHSH and CDR2 LQKENI. The CDR3 length is 15 residues. V lost 3 bases and J lost 1; bases outside the gene matches: 5. In DNA form, the CDR3 reads TGTGCCAGCTCACCGGACAGGACCCCGAACACTGAAGCTTTCTTT. It specifies CASSPDRTPNTEAFF. Based on the CDR3 plus reference TRBV18 and TRBJ1-1, the full variable domain is NAGVMQNPRHLVRRRGQEARLRCSPMKGHSHVYWYRQLPEEGLKFMVYLQKENIIDESGMPKERFSAEFPKEGPSILRIQQVVRGDSAAYFCASSPDRTPNTEAFFGQGTRLTVV.

The V and J genes are TRBV11-2 and TRBJ2-5; D ambiguous. The CDR3 length is 15 residues. The ends were cut back, 2 bases at V and 4 bases at J, with 14 bases in the middle. CDR1 is SGHAT, CDR2 FQNNGV, per germline. The CDR3 sequence is CASSLSPWSVETQYF. CDR3 bases: TGTGCCAGCAGCTTATCCCCTTGGTCGGTAGAGACCCAGTACTTC. Full variable domain (rest looked up from reference TRBV11-2 and TRBJ2-5): EAGVAQSPRYKIIEKRQSVAFWCNPISGHATLYWYQQILGQGPKLLIQFQNNGVVDDSQLPKDRFSAERLKGVDSTLKIQPAKLEDSAVYLCASSLSPWSVETQYFGPGTRLLVL.

The CDR3 protein is CASSVGYDEQFF. For the CDR3, the DNA is TGTGCCAGCAGCGTTGGATACGATGAGCAGTTCTTC. The rearrangement links TRBV11-3 to TRBJ2-1; no firm D call. V lost 5 bases to trimming and J lost 8 bases, with 10 bases between them. The CDR3 covers 12 residues. Germline-derived CDR1 and CDR2 are SGHNT and YENEEA.

J is TRBJ2-7 and V is TRBV6-5; possible D gene TRBD1, 6 bases. The CDR3 extends over 14 amino acids. Deletions cut 8 bases from V and 0 bases from J, with 14 bases between. The germline V gene encodes CDR1 MNHEY and CDR2 SVGAGI. The CDR3 protein is CASRQQGPSYEQYF. The CDR3 DNA reads as TGTGCCAGCCGCCAACAGGGCCCCTCCTACGAGCAGTACTTC.

Regarding this clone: At one end, the junction sequence differs from germline, possibly due to a read error. The chain recombines TRBV7-9 with TRBJ1-1, with D tentatively TRBD1 (6 bases). The CDR3 contains 13 residues. Per germline, CDR1 SEHNR and CDR2 FQNEAQ (reference sequence). This CDR3 is CASSGPDTGLLSF. The CDR3 region has the DNA TGTGCCAGCAGCGGCCCGGACACAGGGTTGCTGTCCTTT.

V usage is TRBV14 and J usage is TRBJ1-2, with a possible D match to TRBD1 (6 bases). Looked up from germline, CDR1 is SGHDN and CDR2 is FVKESK. V was trimmed by 6 bases and J by 4 bases, leaving 12 bases between them. The CDR3 consists of 13 residues. The CDR3 DNA reads as TGTGCCAGCAGACGAGGGGGAGGCTATGGCTACACCTTC. Amino acid sequence: CASRRGGGYGYTF.

The genes are TRBV7-6 and TRBJ2-7; 10 bases map to TRBD1. Germline V gene lookup returns CDR1 SGHVS and CDR2 FNYEAQ. The junction had 10 bases not matched to a gene; V was cut back by 1 base and J by 1 base. This CDR3 is built from 18 residues. DNA of the CDR3: TGTGCCAGCAGCTTAGGGCCTTTTGGGACAGGGGTATCCTACGAGCAGTACTTC. Amino acids: CASSLGPFGTGVSYEQYF.

CDR3: CASSLDTRGGRQTQYF. In nucleotides, the CDR3 is TGTGCCAGCAGCTTGGATACGCGGGGGGGCCGTCAGACCCAGTACTTC. The chain couples TRBV5-6 to TRBJ2-5; 9 bases are shared with TRBD2. V shed 0 bases and J 6 bases; nucleotides not matched to a gene: 9. Germline V gene sequence: CDR1 SGHDT, CDR2 YYEEEE. There are 16 residues in the CDR3.

The sample holds one count of this clone. This CDR3 is also generated by other DNA sequences in the sample. V gene TRBV15 combines with J gene TRBJ1-2, with D unresolved. Trimming shortened V by 1 base and J by 1 base, and 7 bases separated the two germline ends. CDR1 and CDR2 (germline): LNHNV, YYDKDF (reference sequence). This CDR3 has 14 residues. CDR3: CATSRGGLNYGYTF. The CDR3, as DNA: TGTGCCACCAGCAGAGGTGGCCTTAACTATGGCTACACCTTC.

The chain recombines TRBV7-9 with TRBJ2-7; D may match TRBD1 or TRBD2 (5 bases each). Germline loops: CDR1 SEHNR, CDR2 FQNEAQ (reference sequence). Trimming removed 2 bases at V and 2 bases at J, with 16 bases between. This CDR3 is 16 amino acids long. CDR3 bases: TGTGCCAGCAGCTTAATAAGGGCGAGGGGAACCTACGAGCAGTACTTC. It is translated as CASSLIRARGTYEQYF.

This chain links TRBV10-3 with TRBJ2-7, with a weak D call TRBD2 (5 bases). Germline V gene sequence: CDR1 ENHRY, CDR2 SYGVKD. V was shortened by 7 bases and J by 3 bases, with 16 bases between the two germline ends. This CDR3 has 14 residues. CDR3 region: CAITSSPGIYEQYF. In DNA, the CDR3 is TGTGCCATCACCTCTTCCCCGGGAATCTACGAGCAGTACTTC.

The count of this clone is one. CDR3 bases: TGTGCCACCAGTGGCGCGGGGAGCTCCTACGAGCAGTACTTC. It translates to CATSGAGSSYEQYF. The chain carries TRBV24-1 and TRBJ2-7; D might be TRBD2 (6 bases). Deletions cut 5 bases from V and 0 bases from J, with 10 bases between. This CDR3 is built from 14 residues. Germline values: CDR1 KGHDR, CDR2 SFDVKD.

The chain is built from TRBV4-1 and TRBJ1-5, with 11 bases fitting TRBD1. The CDR3 loop spans 14 amino acids. The germline gives CDR1 MGHRA, CDR2 YSYEKL. V was clipped by 6 bases and J by 4 bases; unmatched bases: 2. The DNA of the CDR3 is TGCGCCAGCAGGGGGACAGGGGGAAATCAGCCCCAGCATTTT. Translated: CASRGTGGNQPQHF.

The rearrangement links TRBV28 to TRBJ2-5; 7 bases agree with TRBD1. Germline loops: CDR1 MDHEN, CDR2 SYDVKM. The ends lost 4 bases at V and 5 bases at J; junction bases unmatched: 10. The CDR3 runs 15 residues. CDR3 coding DNA: TGTGCCAGCAGTTCCCCCGGGACAGCCCTCGAGACCCAGTACTTC. Translated, it gives CASSSPGTALETQYF. Supplemented by reference TRBV28 and TRBJ2-5, the full variable domain reads DVKVTQSSRYLVKRTGEKVFLECVQDMDHENMFWYRQDPGLGLRLIYFSYDVKMKEKGDIPEGYSVSREKKERFSLILESASTNQTSMYLCASSSPGTALETQYFGPGTRLLVL.

The chain has TRBV27 and TRBJ2-2; TRBD2 agrees at 7 bases. Germline V CDR1 and CDR2: MNHEY, SMNVEV (reference sequence). This CDR3 is built from 14 residues. V was clipped by 3 bases and J by 10 bases; unmatched bases: 8. The CDR3 DNA reads TGTGCCAGCAGTTTTGGGAGGGGTAGTACGGAGCTGTTTTTT. This sequence encodes CASSFGRGSTELFF.

This chain uses TRBV12-5 with TRBJ2-7; D ambiguous. Germline V gene sequence: CDR1 LGHNT, CDR2 FRNRAP. V lost 2 bases and J 2 bases, leaving 4 bases between the germline ends. The CDR3 is 12 residues long. The CDR3 nucleotides read TGTGCTAGTGGTTTGAGGACCTACGAGCAGTACTTC. Protein product: CASGLRTYEQYF. The entire variable domain, with the rest obtained from reference TRBV12-5 and TRBJ2-7, is as follows: DARVTQTPRHKVTEMGQEVTMRCQPILGHNTVFWYRQTMMQGLELLAYFRNRAPLDDSGMPKDRFSAEMPDATLATLKIQPSEPRDSAVYFCASGLRTYEQYFGPGTRLTVT.

Details on this clone: This may come from a read error, since a much larger clone is one base off. This chain uses TRBV6-4 with TRBJ2-3, with 8 bases that match TRBD1. The CDR3 is made up of 13 amino acids. With V trimmed by 6 bases and J by 4 bases, 3 bases remained unmatched. Per germline, CDR1 MRHNA and CDR2 SNTAGT. Here the CDR3 reads CASSQDRADTQYF. As DNA, the CDR3 is TGTGCCAGCAGCCAGGACAGGGCAGATACGCAGTATTTT.

This rearrangement joins TRBV27 to TRBJ1-2; tentatively, D is TRBD1 (6 bases). The V gene lost 1 base and the J gene lost 8 bases, with 17 bases spanning the gap. The CDR3 contains 15 residues. Germline assignment: CDR1 MNHEY and CDR2 SMNVEV (reference sequence). DNA for the CDR3: TGTGCCAGCAGTTTATTGGGCTCGACAGGTGAAGGCTACACCTTC. Translated, it gives CASSLLGSTGEGYTF.

This sequence joins TRBV10-1 and TRBJ2-2, with D possibly TRBD2 on 6 matching bases. Deletions cut 8 bases from V and 4 bases from J, with 14 bases between. The V gene's germline CDR1 is WNHNN and CDR2 SYGVQD (reference sequence). CDR3 length: 14 amino acids. In DNA form, the CDR3 reads TGCGCCAGCTCTAGTAGCGGACCCACCGGGGAGCTGTTTTTT. It is translated as CASSSSGPTGELFF.

This chain joins TRBV15 and TRBJ1-1, with D unclear. Between the trimmed V and J ends, which lost 2 bases and 0 bases, there was a span of 10 bases. This CDR3 has 15 amino acids. Germline lookup yields CDR1 LNHNV and CDR2 YYDKDF (reference sequence). The CDR3 is CATSRTGRMNTEAFF. The CDR3 nucleotides are TGTGCCACCAGCAGAACCGGAAGGATGAACACTGAAGCTTTCTTT.

The CDR3 nucleotides are TGCGCCAGCACCGGGGGCAATGAGCAGTTCTTC. Protein sequence: CASTGGNEQFF. V usage is TRBV5-1 and J usage is TRBJ2-1; weak D call: TRBD2 (6 bases). V lost 6 bases, J lost 6 bases, and 7 bases lay in between. The CDR3 runs 11 residues. Germline CDR1 and CDR2: SGHRS and YFSETQ.

The rearrangement joins TRBV7-2 to TRBJ2-1; weak D call: TRBD1 (5 bases). Germline V CDR1 and CDR2: SGHTA, FQGNSA. CDR3 length: 13 residues. V lost 6 bases, J lost 4 bases, and 10 bases lay in between. CDR3 sequence reads: CASRDKKYNEQFF. Here the CDR3 DNA reads TGTGCCAGCAGGGACAAAAAATACAATGAGCAGTTCTTC.

The chain has TRBV5-1 and TRBJ1-2, with 9 bases aligning to TRBD1. Unmatched junction bases numbered 5, after V lost 1 base and J lost 7 bases. The CDR3 spans 14 residues. Germline V gene sequence: CDR1 SGHRS, CDR2 YFSETQ. This CDR3 is CASSLQQGASGYTF. The CDR3 region has the DNA TGCGCCAGCAGCTTGCAACAGGGGGCCAGTGGCTACACCTTC.

This clone occurred once. This rearrangement joins TRBV9 to TRBJ2-5; D assignment may be TRBD1 or TRBD2 (6 bases each). Germline-derived CDR1 and CDR2 are SGDLS and YYNGEE. The CDR3 is made up of 15 amino acids. V dropped 0 bases and J dropped 2 bases, with 11 bases sitting between them. CDR3 sequence (DNA): TGTGCCAGCAGCGTAGGGGGGGCAGGACAAGAGACCCAGTACTTC. It specifies CASSVGGAGQETQYF.

This clone was detected only once. The V call is TRBV7-9, the J call TRBJ1-1; D not certain. The CDR3 covers 14 residues. Trimming took 1 base from V and 2 from J, leaving 8 bases between them. The germline V gene encodes CDR1 SEHNR and CDR2 FQNEAQ (reference sequence). This chain's CDR3 is CASSLEGSNTEAFF. The CDR3 DNA reads TGTGCCAGCAGCTTAGAGGGCAGCAACACTGAAGCTTTCTTT.

The CDR3 bases are TGTGCCAGCAGCTTGGGACAGCACACTGAAGCTTTCTTT. It encodes CASSLGQHTEAFF. The chain recombines TRBV7-2 with TRBJ1-1; 7 bases are shared with TRBD1. The ends lost 3 bases at V and 3 bases at J; junction bases unmatched: 1. CDR1 and CDR2 (germline): SGHTA, FQGNSA. The CDR3 is made up of 13 amino acids.

This rearrangement joins TRBV18 to TRBJ1-1, with D maybe TRBD1 (6 bases). CDR3 length equals 13 residues. Germline loops: CDR1 KGHSH, CDR2 LQKENI. Deletions cut 6 bases from V and 5 bases from J, with 13 bases between. CDR3: CASSREGETEAFF. In DNA, the CDR3 is TGTGCCAGCTCTCGGGAGGGGGAGACTGAAGCTTTCTTT.